This TCR beta chain was sequenced in a study of T cell responses to AZD1222 COVID-19 vaccine (dated by TCRdb to the early 2020s). About the investigation overall: TCR sequencing was performed for roughly 240 trial participants, of whom about 200 were given two doses of AZD1222 and 26 were given two doses of MenACWY control vaccine. Trial participants were enrolled into age subgroups of 18-55, 56-69 and 70-plus years, which contained around 150, 28 and 57 TCR-sequenced participants, respectively.

Overall study results and their limits: Reportedly, almost half of the unique spike-specific TCRs recognized epitopes lying outside the regions that are mutated in the B.1.351 and B.1.1.7 variants. The 56-69-year group was small, and its depth increase did not reach significance, likely because of low power. Vaccine-associated CD4 TCRs spanned the whole spike protein, with dominant responses in regions 160-218 and 743-854. Conclusions about previously exposed vaccinees are limited because only five to seven AZD1222 recipients were SARS-CoV-2 seropositive at baseline. A significant rise in spike-specific TCR breadth and depth was observed after two AZD1222 doses relative to day 0 and relative to MenACWY recipients. Participants were mostly white British and included more females than males, and it was suggested by the authors that clonal diversity may have been underestimated. Because no samples from the day 14 peak response were available, repertoires could be characterized only after the peak T cell response.

A remark on this clone: This clone's antigen is unknown. Nothing much larger sits one base from this clone, and base qualities are not available.

The label giving this sample's time point can be read as: about 28 days (+/-7) after the second vaccine dose. Because spike-specific TCR depth and breadth did not differ between the two schedules, AZD1222 recipients who got a second dose at roughly 4 weeks were pooled with those who got a second dose at roughly 12 weeks. Vaccinee samples came from UK trials COV001 and COV002, including a single-blind randomized controlled phase 2/3 trial of AZD1222 (ChAdOx1 nCoV-19) in healthy adults. For TCRbeta chain sequencing, PBMC samples were collected from trial participants at day 0 and at day 28 after the second dose. V gives up 4 bases and J gives up 5 bases, and the segment between their germline ends measures 18 bases. There are 15 amino acids in the CDR3, from cysteine to phenylalanine inclusive. The entry retains the CDR3 DNA only, 45 bases that are in frame from base 1. According to the germline V gene, CDR1 reads KGHSH and CDR2 reads LQKENI.

The CDR3 regions of human TCRbeta chains were subjected to immunosequencing. Processing in the source paper ran as follows. Repertoire TCRs were checked for matches against a reference library of SARS-CoV-2-specific TCRs that had been generated using the MIRA antigen-specificity platform. Breadth meant the fraction of unique TCRs that were SARS-CoV-2-associated, whereas depth meant the fraction of total T cells that were SARS-CoV-2-associated. Each spike-specific TCR was assigned to its reactive spike region and to a CD4 or CD8 class using the MIRA data. Log10-transformed breadth and depth values were compared by one-way ANOVA with Sidak's multiple comparisons tests. This immuneACCESS table, as held by TCRdb, lists in-frame sequences with V and J called but not all clones. Of the missing ones, under half trace to an unresolved V gene in checked studies; the others have no known cause. For V, J and clone size, that table is used; D and trimming come from the DNA. The sample contains approximately 130,000 clones, nearly 90% of them found a single time. Of the sample, approximately 9.4% is held by the ten largest clones.

This receptor was identified in an adult who received the AZD1222 COVID-19 vaccine. The V and J segments used are TRBV18 and TRBJ2-7; the D gene is perhaps TRBD1, on 5 matching bases. Here the sequenced sample was peripheral blood, taken 28 days after the second AZD1222 dose. CDR3 reads: CASSQDPPGAHEQYF. The nucleotides are TGTGCCAGCTCACAGGACCCCCCTGGGGCCCACGAGCAGTACTTC.